These 27 T cell receptor beta chains share one sample of origin, sequenced in a study of response to subunit inactivated influenza vaccine. TCRdb used MiXCR to reprocess the RT-PCR reads, holding one entry per CDR3 protein. The table records hundreds of thousands of distinct CDR3 sequences, 7.6% of them present only once. Sample: PBMCs from blood, taken roughly 24 months after vaccination. The receptors shown here come from a man between 50 and 69 years old who received an inactivated influenza vaccine.

This clonotype was counted between two and nine times. The chain employs TRBV5-1 and TRBJ2-5; 8 bases are a match to TRBD2. CDR1 is SGHRS and CDR2 is YFSETQ in the germline V gene. Losses at the gene ends were 0 bases for V and 5 bases for J; bases not matched to a gene: 9. This CDR3 has 16 amino acids. In nucleotides, the CDR3 is TGCGCCAGCAGCTTGGCCCCAGCGGGGGATGGCGAGACCCAGTACTTC. Translating gives CASSLAPAGDGETQYF.

The chain recombines TRBV24-1 with TRBJ2-5, with 7 bases matching TRBD2. Germline loops: CDR1 KGHDR, CDR2 SFDVKD. Trimming took 0 bases from V and 2 from J; bases not matched to a gene: 8. The CDR3 sequence is 17 residues long. The CDR3 sequence is CATSDLISSGGQETQYF. For the CDR3, the DNA is TGTGCCACCAGTGATTTGATATCGTCGGGGGGACAAGAGACCCAGTACTTC.

The chain carries TRBV12-3 or TRBV12-4 and TRBJ2-7; TRBD1 matches at 7 bases. This CDR3 comprises 14 residues. V was clipped by 4 bases and J by 6 bases; unmatched bases: 9. The CDR3 nucleotides read TGTGCCAGCAGTTCCTACAGGGGTACGGCCGAGCAGTACTTC. It specifies CASSSYRGTAEQYF.

This clonotype was detected many times. The chain employs TRBV6-6 and TRBJ2-5, with 8 bases fitting TRBD1. Trimming at V came to 11 bases and at J to 5 bases, leaving 7 bases not matched to a gene. This CDR3 spans 12 amino acids. Germline V gene data show CDR1 as MNHNY and CDR2 as SVGAGI (reference sequence). CDR3 sequence (DNA): TGTGCCTTCGGGACAGGCCCCGAGACCCAGTACTTC. Translating it yields CAFGTGPETQYF.

In its sample, this clonotype was seen many times. The rearrangement links TRBV7-8 to TRBJ2-7; D gene uncertain. The V gene lost 1 base and the J gene lost 4 bases, with 11 bases spanning the gap. The CDR3 has 14 residues. CDR1 and CDR2 (germline): SGHVS, FQNEAQ. CDR3 in amino acids: CASSLGPELYEQYF. The CDR3 DNA follows: TGTGCCAGCAGCTTAGGCCCAGAGTTATACGAGCAGTACTTC. Variable domain in full (rest from reference TRBV7-8 and TRBJ2-7): GAGVSQSPRYKVAKRGQDVALRCDPISGHVSLFWYQQALGQGPEFLTYFQNEAQLDKSGLPSDRFFAERPEGSVSTLKIQRTQQEDSAVYLCASSLGPELYEQYFGPGTRLTVT.

V and J are TRBV20-1 and TRBJ2-7; 7 nucleotides agree with TRBD2. The CDR3 contains 15 residues. With 0 bases clipped from V and 4 bases from J, the junction kept 9 bases outside the gene matches. The V gene's germline CDR1 is DFQATT and CDR2 SNEGSKA (reference sequence). The CDR3 DNA follows: TGCAGTGCTAGAGATGGGGGGGGAAATTCGTACGAGCAGTACTTC. Protein: CSARDGGGNSYEQYF.

CDR3 sequence: CASSVTGKYQPQHF. The DNA of the CDR3 is TGTGCCAGCAGCGTGACAGGGAAATATCAGCCCCAGCATTTT. The chain uses TRBV12-3 or TRBV12-4 and TRBJ1-5; TRBD1 matches at 7 bases. This CDR3 contains 14 residues. J was trimmed by 5 bases and V by 6 bases; bases with no gene match: 7.

The sample holds a few counts of this clonotype. The rearrangement links TRBV4-3 to TRBJ1-2, with no clear D. CDR1 is LGHNA and CDR2 is YSLEER in the germline V gene. V was clipped by 6 bases and J by 2 bases, with 13 bases between them. The CDR3 extends over 14 amino acids. CDR3 sequence: CASRNENSNYGYTF. The CDR3 DNA reads TGCGCCAGCAGAAACGAAAACAGCAACTATGGCTACACCTTC.

At least ten counts were recorded for this clonotype. The CDR3 region has the DNA TGCAGTGCTAGTGGACCGGGACGGCTGAATGAAAAACTGTTTTTT. Translating gives CSASGPGRLNEKLFF. The chain employs TRBV20-1 and TRBJ1-4, with D perhaps matching TRBD1 (5 bases). The CDR3 spans 15 residues. The V and J ends lost 3 bases and 5 bases respectively, with 16 bases between them. Germline loops: CDR1 DFQATT, CDR2 SNEGSKA (reference sequence).

This clonotype was seen a few times. The rearrangement links TRBV4-2 to TRBJ2-2; 12 bases fit TRBD2. The CDR3 covers 17 residues. Germline V CDR1 and CDR2: LGHNA, YNFKEQ. J was trimmed by 2 bases and V by 7 bases; bases with no gene match: 8. The CDR3 sequence is CASTPLAGGPNTGELFF. The CDR3 DNA sequence: TGTGCCAGCACCCCGCTAGCGGGGGGGCCAAACACCGGGGAGCTGTTTTTT.

This clonotype was observed a few times. The rearrangement joins TRBV2 to TRBJ1-2; unclear D gene. V gave up 3 bases and J gave up 2 bases, with 4 bases separating them. Per germline, CDR1 SNHLY and CDR2 FYNNEI. CDR3 length: 12 residues. The CDR3, as DNA: TGTGCCAGCAGTGACCGAAACTATGGCTACACCTTC. It is translated as CASSDRNYGYTF.

The CDR3 region is CASSKTGQQYF. The CDR3 DNA sequence: TGTGCCAGTAGTAAGACCGGGCAGCAGTATTTT. The chain has TRBV19 and TRBJ2-3; D remains unclear. Germline V gene sequence: CDR1 LNHDA, CDR2 SQIVND (reference sequence). The CDR3 loop spans 11 amino acids. The germline V and J ends were trimmed by 4 bases and 11 bases, with 10 bases remaining between them.

This clonotype came up many times. The chain combines TRBV29-1 with TRBJ2-4; D is possibly TRBD2 (5 bases). In germline, CDR1 is SQVTM, CDR2 ANQGSEA. The CDR3 runs 16 residues. V gave up 0 bases and J gave up 0 bases, with 12 bases separating them. For the CDR3, the DNA is TGCAGCGTTGAAGATCAACCAGGACTAGCCAAAAACATTCAGTACTTC. The encoded protein is CSVEDQPGLAKNIQYF.

This clonotype was picked up a small number of times. The V call is TRBV20-1, the J call TRBJ2-7, with a weak D call TRBD2 (6 bases). In germline, CDR1 is DFQATT, CDR2 SNEGSKA (reference sequence). Trimming pared 3 bases from V and 2 bases from J, leaving 14 bases between. There are 14 residues in the CDR3. As DNA, the CDR3 is TGCAGTGCTAGCCGGGACTTTTTGACCTACGAGCAGTACTTC. Amino acid sequence: CSASRDFLTYEQYF.

This clonotype has more than one count but fewer than ten. The chain uses TRBV29-1 and TRBJ2-3; the D gene is possibly TRBD2 (5 bases). Germline loops: CDR1 SQVTM, CDR2 ANQGSEA. The CDR3 loop spans 14 amino acids. The V and J ends lost 4 bases and 6 bases respectively, with 17 bases between them. DNA of the CDR3: TGCAGCGTTGGGAGGTCGTCAGTGTCGGATACGCAGTATTTT. It encodes CSVGRSSVSDTQYF.

This sequence joins TRBV24-1 and TRBJ2-5; D possibly corresponds to TRBD1 (6 bases). There are 13 residues in the CDR3. V was clipped by 7 bases and J by 3 bases, with 11 bases between them. Per germline, CDR1 KGHDR and CDR2 SFDVKD. The CDR3 nucleotides read TGTGCCACCAGGCCGACAGGTGAAGAGACCCAGTACTTC. Translated, it gives CATRPTGEETQYF.

In this sample, this clonotype turned up a few times. The chain recombines TRBV28 with TRBJ1-1, with D possibly matching TRBD1 (5 bases). This CDR3 region has 15 residues. V lost 1 base and J 3 bases, leaving 12 bases between the germline ends. Germline CDR1 is MDHEN and CDR2 is SYDVKM. The CDR3 bases are TGTGCCAGCAGTTTATCCGGGGGTGATGACACTGAAGCTTTCTTT. Its protein product is CASSLSGGDDTEAFF.

The chain couples TRBV12-3 or TRBV12-4 to TRBJ1-2, with D maybe TRBD1 (6 bases). V lost 8 bases to trimming and J lost 8 bases, with 18 bases between them. This CDR3 has 13 amino acids. The CDR3 DNA sequence: TGTGCCAGCTGCGTACAGGGTATTCCGGGCTACACCTTC. Translation: CASCVQGIPGYTF.

There are many counts of this clonotype. V gene TRBV4-1 combines with J gene TRBJ2-5, with no clear D. Germline V gene data show CDR1 as MGHRA and CDR2 as YSYEKL. The CDR3 is 13 amino acids. Trimming removed 2 bases at V and 0 bases at J, with 4 bases between. The CDR3 bases are TGCGCCAGCAGCCAAATAAACCAAGAGACCCAGTACTTC. It translates to CASSQINQETQYF.

This clonotype appeared a few times. V and J are TRBV20-1 and TRBJ1-6; a weak D match, TRBD1 (6 bases). In germline, CDR1 is DFQATT, CDR2 SNEGSKA (reference sequence). The germline V and J ends were trimmed by 3 bases and 0 bases, with 15 bases remaining between them. CDR3 length: 17 residues. As DNA, the CDR3 is TGCAGTGCTAGGGGCCTTATGGACAGCTCCTATAATTCACCCCTCCACTTT. It encodes CSARGLMDSSYNSPLHF.

The rearrangement joins TRBV5-6 to TRBJ2-1; D may correspond to TRBD1 or TRBD2 (6 bases each). Germline loops: CDR1 SGHDT, CDR2 YYEEEE. This CDR3 spans 17 amino acids. Between the trimmed V and J ends, which lost 4 bases and 6 bases, there was a span of 23 bases. DNA of the CDR3: TGTGCCAGCAGCCCGTTGGGGGGCCGAGGGATATCCAATGAGCAGTTCTTC. Its translation: CASSPLGGRGISNEQFF.

Ten or more counts support this clonotype. The chain uses TRBV25-1 and TRBJ2-1; 10 nucleotides match TRBD2. V trimming: 4 bases; J trimming: 4 bases; junction bases outside the gene matches: 4. Germline-derived CDR1 and CDR2 are MGHDK and SYGVNS. CDR3 length: 15 residues. The CDR3 DNA sequence: TGTGCCAGCAGTGTAGCGGGAGGACTGTACAATGAGCAGTTCTTC. Its translation: CASSVAGGLYNEQFF.

V gene TRBV11-1 combines with J gene TRBJ2-5; 10 bases align to TRBD2. The CDR3 has 18 amino acids. From germline, CDR1 is SGHAT and CDR2 FQDESV (reference sequence). With V trimmed by 2 bases and J by 4 bases, 13 bases remained unmatched. Written as DNA, the CDR3 is TGTGCCAGCAGCTTATCGCTAGCGGGAGTAATTTTTGGAGAGACCCAGTACTTC. Its translation is CASSLSLAGVIFGETQYF.

This clonotype was counted ten times or more. The gene calls are TRBV4-2 and TRBJ1-6, with D unclear. CDR1 is LGHNA and CDR2 is YNFKEQ in the germline V gene. The CDR3 consists of 13 residues. V was cut by 0 bases and J by 8 bases, with 5 bases left in between. CDR3 coding DNA: TGTGCCAGCAGCCAAGATCGTGATTCACCCCTCCACTTT. As protein: CASSQDRDSPLHF.

This clonotype was detected many times. The chain employs TRBV27 and TRBJ2-1; D may correspond to TRBD1 or TRBD2 (6 bases each). The V end lost 6 bases, the J end lost 3 bases, and 18 bases lay between the germline ends. Germline values: CDR1 MNHEY, CDR2 SMNVEV (reference sequence). CDR3 length: 16 residues. The CDR3 sequence: CASRRSGGGVYNEQFF. The CDR3 DNA follows: TGTGCCAGCAGGCGATCCGGGGGCGGAGTCTACAATGAGCAGTTCTTC.

The table lists this clonotype with a few counts. The rearrangement joins TRBV2 to TRBJ1-2, with D maybe TRBD1 (5 bases). Looked up from germline, CDR1 is SNHLY and CDR2 is FYNNEI. The CDR3 spans 13 residues. Trimming cost V 6 bases and J 8 bases, with 16 bases left between them. CDR3 amino acids: CASRARQPRGYTF. DNA for the CDR3: TGTGCCAGCAGGGCCAGACAGCCGCGGGGCTACACCTTC. Drawing the rest from reference TRBV2 and TRBJ1-2, the complete variable domain is EPEVTQTPSHQVTQMGQEVILRCVPISNHLYFYWYRQILGQKVEFLVSFYNNEISEKSEIFDDQFSVERPDGSNFTLKIRSTKLEDSAMYFCASRARQPRGYTFGSGTRLTVV.

This clonotype was picked up many times. The rearrangement uses TRBV11-2 and TRBJ1-2; TRBD1 is a possible D gene (6 bases). The V end lost 5 bases, the J end lost 8 bases, and 12 bases lay between the germline ends. The V gene's germline CDR1 is SGHAT and CDR2 FQNNGV. The CDR3 loop spans 12 amino acids. The CDR3 DNA reads as TGTGCCAGCAGCCCGACAGGATTAGGCTACACCTTC. It specifies CASSPTGLGYTF.